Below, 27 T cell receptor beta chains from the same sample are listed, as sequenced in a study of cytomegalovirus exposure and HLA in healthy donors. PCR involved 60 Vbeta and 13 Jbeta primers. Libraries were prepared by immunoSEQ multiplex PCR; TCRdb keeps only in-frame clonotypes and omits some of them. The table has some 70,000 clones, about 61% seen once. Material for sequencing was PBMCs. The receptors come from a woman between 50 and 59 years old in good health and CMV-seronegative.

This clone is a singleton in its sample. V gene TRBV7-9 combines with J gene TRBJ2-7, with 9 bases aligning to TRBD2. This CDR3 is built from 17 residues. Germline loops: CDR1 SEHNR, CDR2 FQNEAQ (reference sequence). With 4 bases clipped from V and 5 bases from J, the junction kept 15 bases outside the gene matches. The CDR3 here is CASSSIKGGRVVHEQYF. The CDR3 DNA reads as TGTGCCAGCAGCTCAATTAAAGGCGGGAGGGTCGTCCACGAGCAGTACTTC.

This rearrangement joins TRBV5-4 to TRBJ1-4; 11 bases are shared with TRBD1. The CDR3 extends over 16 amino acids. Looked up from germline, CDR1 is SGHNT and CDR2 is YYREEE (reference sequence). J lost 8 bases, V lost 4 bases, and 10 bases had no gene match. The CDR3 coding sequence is TGTGCCAGCAGCGAGGGGGGACAGGGGGGGCAAGAAAAACTGTTTTTT. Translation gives CASSEGGQGGQEKLFF.

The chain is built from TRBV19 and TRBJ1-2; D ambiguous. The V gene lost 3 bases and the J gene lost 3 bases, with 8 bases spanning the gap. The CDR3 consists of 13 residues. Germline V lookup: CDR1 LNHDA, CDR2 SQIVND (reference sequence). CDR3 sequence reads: CASSIIPHYGYTF. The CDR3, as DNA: TGTGCCAGTAGTATTATCCCTCACTATGGCTACACCTTC.

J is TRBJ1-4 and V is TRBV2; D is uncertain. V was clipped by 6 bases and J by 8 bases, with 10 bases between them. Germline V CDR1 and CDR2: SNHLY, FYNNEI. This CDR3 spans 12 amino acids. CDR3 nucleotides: TGTGCCAGCAGGGTAGCTGAGGAAAAACTGTTTTTT. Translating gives CASRVAEEKLFF.

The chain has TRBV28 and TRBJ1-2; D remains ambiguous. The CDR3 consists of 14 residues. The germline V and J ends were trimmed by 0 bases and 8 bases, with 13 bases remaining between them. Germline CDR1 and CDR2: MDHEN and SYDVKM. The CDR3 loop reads CASSLWAGLGGYTF. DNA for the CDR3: TGTGCCAGCAGTTTATGGGCGGGGTTAGGGGGCTACACCTTC.

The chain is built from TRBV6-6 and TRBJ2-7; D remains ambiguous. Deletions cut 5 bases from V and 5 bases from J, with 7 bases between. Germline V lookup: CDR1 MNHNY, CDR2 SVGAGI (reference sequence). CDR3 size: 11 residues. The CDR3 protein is CASSTRDEQYF. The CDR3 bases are TGTGCCAGCAGTACCCGCGACGAGCAGTACTTC.

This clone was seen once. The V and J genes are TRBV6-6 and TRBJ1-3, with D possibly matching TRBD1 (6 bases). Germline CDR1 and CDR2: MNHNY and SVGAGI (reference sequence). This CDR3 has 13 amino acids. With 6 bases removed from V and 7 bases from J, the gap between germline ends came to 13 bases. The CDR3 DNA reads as TGTGCCAGCAGCCTAGGGGGTGGGAACACCATATATTTT. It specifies CASSLGGGNTIYF.

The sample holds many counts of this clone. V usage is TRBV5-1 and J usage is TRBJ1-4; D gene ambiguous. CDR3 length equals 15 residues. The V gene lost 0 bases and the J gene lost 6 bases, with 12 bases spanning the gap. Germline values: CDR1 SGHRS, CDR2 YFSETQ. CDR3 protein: CASSLGAGSDEKLFF. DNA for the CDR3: TGCGCCAGCAGCTTGGGCGCGGGGAGTGATGAAAAACTGTTTTTT. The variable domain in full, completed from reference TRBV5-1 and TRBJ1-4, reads KAGVTQTPRYLIKTRGQQVTLSCSPISGHRSVSWYQQTPGQGLQFLFEYFSETQRNKGNFPGRFSGRQFSNSRSEMNVSTLELGDSALYLCASSLGAGSDEKLFFGSGTQLSVL.

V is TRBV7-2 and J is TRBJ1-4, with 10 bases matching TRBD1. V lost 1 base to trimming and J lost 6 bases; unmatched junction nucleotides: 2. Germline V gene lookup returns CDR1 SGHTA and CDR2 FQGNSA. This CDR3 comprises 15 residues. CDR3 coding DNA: TGTGCCAGCAGCTTAGATGACAGGGGGCATGAAAAACTGTTTTTT. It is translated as CASSLDDRGHEKLFF.

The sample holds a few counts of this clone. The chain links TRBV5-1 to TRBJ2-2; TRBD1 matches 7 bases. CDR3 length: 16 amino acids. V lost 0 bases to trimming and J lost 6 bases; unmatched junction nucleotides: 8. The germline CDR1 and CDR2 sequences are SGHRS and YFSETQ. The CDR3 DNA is TGCGCCAGCAGCTTGGCCCTGAACAGGGGCTCCGGGGAGCTGTTTTTT. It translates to CASSLALNRGSGELFF. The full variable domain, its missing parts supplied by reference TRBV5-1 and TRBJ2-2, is KAGVTQTPRYLIKTRGQQVTLSCSPISGHRSVSWYQQTPGQGLQFLFEYFSETQRNKGNFPGRFSGRQFSNSRSEMNVSTLELGDSALYLCASSLALNRGSGELFFGEGSRLTVL.

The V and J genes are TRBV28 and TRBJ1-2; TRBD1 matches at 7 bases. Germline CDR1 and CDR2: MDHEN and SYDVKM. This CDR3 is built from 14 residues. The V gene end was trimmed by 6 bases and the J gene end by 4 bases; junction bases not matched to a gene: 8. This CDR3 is CASRGRDSVYGYTF. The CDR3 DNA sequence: TGTGCCAGCAGGGGCCGGGACAGCGTCTATGGCTACACCTTC.

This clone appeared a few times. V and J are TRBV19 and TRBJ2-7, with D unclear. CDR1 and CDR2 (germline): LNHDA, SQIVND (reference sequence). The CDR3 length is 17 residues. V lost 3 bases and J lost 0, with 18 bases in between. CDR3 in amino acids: CASSIRSDTRSSYEQYF. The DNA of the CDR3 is TGTGCCAGTAGTATCAGGTCCGATACCCGATCCTCCTACGAGCAGTACTTC.

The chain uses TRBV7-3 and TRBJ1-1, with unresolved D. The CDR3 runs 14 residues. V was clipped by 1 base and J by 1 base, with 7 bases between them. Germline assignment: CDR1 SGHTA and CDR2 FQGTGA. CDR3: CASSLSSGNTEAFF. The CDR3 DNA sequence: TGTGCCAGCAGCTTAAGTTCAGGGAACACTGAAGCTTTCTTT.

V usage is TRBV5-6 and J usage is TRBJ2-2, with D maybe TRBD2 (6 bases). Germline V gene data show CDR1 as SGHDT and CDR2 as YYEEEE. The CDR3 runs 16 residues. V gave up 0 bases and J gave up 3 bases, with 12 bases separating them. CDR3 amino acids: CASSLASSGYTGELFF. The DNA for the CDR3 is TGTGCCAGCAGCTTGGCCTCGAGCGGGTACACCGGGGAGCTGTTTTTT.

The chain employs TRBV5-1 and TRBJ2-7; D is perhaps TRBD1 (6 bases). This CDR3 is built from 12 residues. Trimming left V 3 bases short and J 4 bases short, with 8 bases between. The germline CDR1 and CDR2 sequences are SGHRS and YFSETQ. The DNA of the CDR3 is TGCGCCAGCAGCTCAGACAGGTACGAGCAGTACTTC. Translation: CASSSDRYEQYF.

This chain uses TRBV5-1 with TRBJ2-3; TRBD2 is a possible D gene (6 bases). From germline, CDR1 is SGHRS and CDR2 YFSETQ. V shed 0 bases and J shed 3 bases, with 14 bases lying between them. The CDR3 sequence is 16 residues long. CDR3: CASSLGAGFPTDTQYF. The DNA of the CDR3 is TGCGCCAGCAGCTTGGGGGCGGGATTCCCAACAGATACGCAGTATTTT.

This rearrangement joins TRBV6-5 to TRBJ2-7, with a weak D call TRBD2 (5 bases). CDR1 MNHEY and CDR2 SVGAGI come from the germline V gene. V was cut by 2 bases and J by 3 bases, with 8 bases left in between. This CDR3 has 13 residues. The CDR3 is CASSYGENYEQYF. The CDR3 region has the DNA TGTGCCAGCAGTTACGGGGAGAACTACGAGCAGTACTTC.

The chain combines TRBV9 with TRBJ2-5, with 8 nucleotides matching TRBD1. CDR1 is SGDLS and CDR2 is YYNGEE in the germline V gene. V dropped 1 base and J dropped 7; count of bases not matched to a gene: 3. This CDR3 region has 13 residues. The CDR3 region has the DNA TGTGCCAGCAGCGTACAGGGGGCTGGGACCCAGTACTTC. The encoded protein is CASSVQGAGTQYF.

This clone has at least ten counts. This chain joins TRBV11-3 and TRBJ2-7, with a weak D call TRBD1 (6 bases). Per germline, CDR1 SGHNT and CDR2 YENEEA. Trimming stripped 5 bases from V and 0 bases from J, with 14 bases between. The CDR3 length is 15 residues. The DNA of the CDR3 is TGTGCCAGCAGCCCCAGGGGCTCAGACTCCTACGAGCAGTACTTC. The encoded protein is CASSPRGSDSYEQYF.

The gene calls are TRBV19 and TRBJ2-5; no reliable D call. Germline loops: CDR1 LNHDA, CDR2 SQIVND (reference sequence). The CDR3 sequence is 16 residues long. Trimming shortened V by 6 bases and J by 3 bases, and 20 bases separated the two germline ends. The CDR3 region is CASSPAAVSVEETQYF. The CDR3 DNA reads TGTGCCAGTAGCCCCGCGGCAGTGTCCGTGGAAGAGACCCAGTACTTC.

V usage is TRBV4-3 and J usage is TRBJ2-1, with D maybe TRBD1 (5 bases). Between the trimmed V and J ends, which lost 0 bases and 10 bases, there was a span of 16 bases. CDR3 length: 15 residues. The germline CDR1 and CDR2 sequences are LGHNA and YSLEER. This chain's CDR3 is CASSQEPRGSSEQFF. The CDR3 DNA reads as TGCGCCAGCAGCCAAGAACCAAGGGGTAGCTCAGAGCAGTTCTTC.

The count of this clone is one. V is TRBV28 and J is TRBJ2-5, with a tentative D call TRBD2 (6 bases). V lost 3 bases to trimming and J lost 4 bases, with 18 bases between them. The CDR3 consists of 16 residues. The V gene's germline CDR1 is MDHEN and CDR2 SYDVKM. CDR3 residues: CASSLGGPPPGETQYF. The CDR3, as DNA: TGTGCCAGCAGTTTGGGGGGACCGCCGCCGGGAGAGACCCAGTACTTC. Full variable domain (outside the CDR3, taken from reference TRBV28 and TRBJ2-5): DVKVTQSSRYLVKRTGEKVFLECVQDMDHENMFWYRQDPGLGLRLIYFSYDVKMKEKGDIPEGYSVSREKKERFSLILESASTNQTSMYLCASSLGGPPPGETQYFGPGTRLLVL.

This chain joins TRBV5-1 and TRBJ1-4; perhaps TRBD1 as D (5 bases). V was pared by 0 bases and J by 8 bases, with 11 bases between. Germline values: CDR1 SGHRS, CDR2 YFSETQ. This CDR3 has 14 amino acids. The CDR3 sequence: CASSLVGVEEKLFF. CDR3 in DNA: TGCGCCAGCAGCTTGGTAGGGGTGGAGGAAAAACTGTTTTTT.

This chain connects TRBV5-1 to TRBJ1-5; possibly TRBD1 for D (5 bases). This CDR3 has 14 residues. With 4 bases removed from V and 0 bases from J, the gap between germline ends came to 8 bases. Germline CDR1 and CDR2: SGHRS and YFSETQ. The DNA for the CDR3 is TGCGCCAGCAGCACCGGGGGTAGCAATCAGCCCCAGCATTTT. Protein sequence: CASSTGGSNQPQHF.

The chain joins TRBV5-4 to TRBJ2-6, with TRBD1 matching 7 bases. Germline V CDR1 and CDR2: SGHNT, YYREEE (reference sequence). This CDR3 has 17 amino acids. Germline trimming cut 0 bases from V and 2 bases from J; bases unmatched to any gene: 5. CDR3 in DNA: TGTGCCAGCAGCTTGGACAGGGGATCGGCTGGGGCCAACGTCCTGACTTTC. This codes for CASSLDRGSAGANVLTF.

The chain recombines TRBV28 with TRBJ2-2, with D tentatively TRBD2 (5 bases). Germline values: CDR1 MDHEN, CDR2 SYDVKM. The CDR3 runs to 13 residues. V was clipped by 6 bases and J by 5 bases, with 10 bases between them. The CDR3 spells CASRSPGTGELFF. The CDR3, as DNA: TGTGCCAGCAGGTCCCCGGGGACCGGGGAGCTGTTTTTT.

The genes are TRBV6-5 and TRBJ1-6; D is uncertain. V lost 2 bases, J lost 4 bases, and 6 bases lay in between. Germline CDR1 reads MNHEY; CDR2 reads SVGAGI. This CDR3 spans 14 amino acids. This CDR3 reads CASSYVPYNSPLHF. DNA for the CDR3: TGTGCCAGCAGTTACGTTCCATATAATTCACCCCTCCACTTT.